The 24 T cell receptor beta chains given below trace back to one sample, sequenced in a study of tumor and adjacent non-tumor tissue in lung cancer. The library came from three nested PCR rounds adapted from ARM-PCR protocols. TCRdb redid the calling of the multiplex PCR reads with MiXCR, one entry per CDR3 protein. This table has fewer than 120,000 distinct CDR3 sequences, approximately 84% appearing once. No cell sorting was done before RNA was extracted from the tissue. The sequencing input was lung tumor tissue. Receptors were obtained from a man in his 70s with non-small cell lung cancer.

A remark on this clonotype: An end of the junction differs from the germline gene, which may be a read error. V gene TRBV5-6 combines with J gene TRBJ2-5, with D possibly called TRBD1 or TRBD2 (6 bases each). Germline CDR1 SGHDT, CDR2 YYEEEE. This CDR3 is built from 15 residues. The CDR3 nucleotides read TGTCCCAGCAGCTTGAGGCGACTAGGGGGAAAGACCCAGTACTTT. Its protein is CPSSLRRLGGKTQYF.

As for this clonotype: A junction boundary mismatches the germline segment, possibly from a read error. The rearrangement links TRBV6-5 to TRBJ1-1, with 9 nucleotides matching TRBD1. Per germline, CDR1 MNHEY and CDR2 SVGAGI. This CDR3 contains 13 residues. This CDR3 is CVSRSRQGVRVFF. DNA of the CDR3: TGTGTCAGCAGATCCAGACAGGGGGTAAGGGTTTTCTTT.

For this clonotype: This clone may be a read error of a much larger clone one base away. The CDR3 spells CALRPRGTEAFF. The CDR3 coding sequence is TGTGCCTTGAGGCCCAGGGGCACTGAAGCTTTCTTT. This rearrangement joins TRBV30 to TRBJ1-1, with TRBD1 as a possible D gene (6 bases). CDR1 and CDR2 (germline): GTSNPN, SVGIG (reference sequence). The CDR3 extends over 12 amino acids. V gave up 7 bases and J gave up 4 bases, with 13 bases separating them.

This clonotype was seen only once. A read error is likely, as this CDR3 ends without the conserved phenylalanine or tryptophan. It is unclear where the CDR3 begins or ends on the DNA, so no DNA is shown, and the CDR3 is as TCRdb lists it. This chain connects TRBV11-2 to TRBJ2-2; the DNA was not used to check the table's D call, TRBD2. Looked up from germline, CDR1 is SGHAT and CDR2 is FQNNGV. The CDR3 adds up to 15 amino acids, both ends counted. This CDR3 reads CASSIHGGADGELFL.

Turning to this clonotype: The junction differs from germline at one of its ends, possibly a read error. The V call is TRBV4-1, the J call TRBJ1-1, with a weak D call TRBD1 (5 bases). The CDR3 runs to 13 residues. Germline V CDR1 and CDR2: MGHRA, YSYEKL. The CDR3 bases are TGCGCCAGCAGCCATGTGGGGCAAACTGAAGCTTCCTTT. Amino acid sequence: CASSHVGQTEASF.

About this clonotype itself: Relative to the germline gene, one junction end is altered; a read error may explain this. This chain links TRBV14 with TRBJ1-6; perhaps TRBD1 as D (5 bases). This CDR3 comprises 15 residues. CDR1 and CDR2 from the germline V gene are SGHDN and FVKESK. The CDR3 nucleotides read TGTACCAGCAGCCAAGAGGGGTCAGTTGGGTCACCACTCCACTTT. It yields the protein CTSSQEGSVGSPLHF.

Notes on this clonotype: A read error may produce the germline difference seen at one junction end. This chain connects TRBV12-3 or TRBV12-4 to TRBJ1-3; D call uncertain. The CDR3 is 16 amino acids. The CDR3 is CTSSFLGGGVGNTIYF. CDR3 DNA: TGTACCAGCAGTTTTTTAGGCGGCGGAGTTGGAAACACCATATATTTT.

In regard to this clonotype: A clone one base away is much larger, so this may be a read error. Here the CDR3 omits its conserved ending phenylalanine or tryptophan, so a read error is the likely source. The gene calls are TRBV5-1 and TRBJ2-3; maybe TRBD1 (6 bases). The V gene lost 0 bases and the J gene lost 2 bases, with 7 bases spanning the gap. Germline CDR1 reads SGHRS; CDR2 reads YFSETQ. This CDR3 region has 14 residues. The CDR3 loop reads CASSLGDITDTQYL. The CDR3, as DNA: TGCGCCAGCAGCTTGGGGGACATCACAGATACGCAGTATTTA.

A remark on this clonotype: Possible read error: a much larger clone is one base away. The CDR3 DNA reads as TGTGCCTGGACCCGAGACAGGGGCGTAAATGGCAACACCTTC. Translated, it gives CAWTRDRGVNGNTF. The J gene is TRBJ1-2, the V gene TRBV30, with TRBD1 identical over 8 bases. In germline, CDR1 is GTSNPN, CDR2 SVGIG (reference sequence). CDR3 length: 14 amino acids.

Remarks on this clonotype: The CDR3 ends on some other residue instead of the conserved phenylalanine or tryptophan, so this is likely a read error. The chain is built from TRBV29-1 and TRBJ2-5; D possibly corresponds to TRBD1 (6 bases). The V end lost 6 bases, the J end lost 8 bases, and 19 bases lay between the germline ends. The CDR3 loop spans 13 amino acids. In germline, CDR1 is SQVTM, CDR2 ANQGSEA. CDR3 region: CSVADRFRETQYI. The CDR3 nucleotides read TGCAGCGTGGCCGACAGGTTCCGAGAAACCCAGTACATC.

A note on this clonotype: A read error may be the cause here, since a much bigger clone is one base away. The gene calls are TRBV20-1 and TRBJ2-1; D unresolved. The CDR3 has 13 amino acids. Per germline, CDR1 DFQATT and CDR2 SNEGSKA (reference sequence). Trimming removed 3 bases at V and 7 bases at J, with 13 bases between. The CDR3 loop reads CSASRLVGNEQFF. The CDR3 DNA follows: TGCAGTGCTAGTAGGCTAGTGGGTAATGAGCAGTTCTTC.

Turning to this clonotype: Given a much more abundant clone one base away, this may be a read error. The chain carries TRBV5-1 and TRBJ2-6; TRBD1 agrees at 9 bases. This CDR3 spans 18 amino acids. Germline V gene lookup returns CDR1 SGHRS and CDR2 YFSETQ. The junction had 8 bases not matched to a gene; V was cut back by 4 bases and J by 0 bases. CDR3 in amino acids: CASSPSTGGDSGANVLTF. In DNA, the CDR3 is TGCGCCAGCAGCCCATCCACAGGGGGCGACTCTGGGGCCAACGTCCTGACTTTC.

As to this clonotype: Mismatch with germline at one junction end may stem from a read error. This sequence joins TRBV6-5 and TRBJ1-1, with 7 bases fitting TRBD1. Germline-derived CDR1 and CDR2 are MNHEY and SVGAGI. CDR3 length: 15 amino acids. Written as DNA, the CDR3 is TGCGCCAGCAGGATCGTGACAGGGTTGGTCACTGAAGCTTTCTTT. This gives the protein CASRIVTGLVTEAFF.

Points on this clonotype: Relative to the germline gene, one junction end is altered; a read error may explain this. This chain uses TRBV7-9 with TRBJ1-2; the D is unclear. CDR3 length equals 14 residues. CDR1 is SEHNR, CDR2 FQNEAQ, per germline (reference sequence). This CDR3 is CARSLEGAVLGYTF. Here the CDR3 DNA reads TGTGCCAGGAGCTTAGAGGGAGCCGTCCTAGGCTACACCTTC. Drawing the rest from reference TRBV7-9 and TRBJ1-2, the complete variable domain is DTGVSQNPRHKITKRGQNVTFRCDPISEHNRLYWYRQTLGQGPEFLTYFQNEAQLEKSRLLSDRFSAERPKGSFSTLEIQRTEQGDSAMYLCARSLEGAVLGYTFGSGTRLTVV.

Turning to this clonotype: At one boundary the junction diverges from the germline segment, which might be a read error. The V and J genes are TRBV4-2 and TRBJ2-1, with no clear D. The germline gives CDR1 LGHNA, CDR2 YNFKEQ. The CDR3 runs 14 residues. This CDR3 is CASSGDGSFNEQFF. The CDR3 DNA reads TGTGCTAGCAGTGGGGATGGTAGCTTCAATGAGCAGTTCTTC.

This clonotype has at least ten counts. J is TRBJ2-1 and V is TRBV14; the D gene could be TRBD1 or TRBD2 (5 bases each). In germline, CDR1 is SGHDN, CDR2 FVKESK. The V end lost 3 bases, the J end lost 9 bases, and 15 bases lay between the germline ends. This CDR3 spans 14 amino acids. In nucleotides, the CDR3 is TGTGCCAGCAGCCAGAGGGGAGAGGGGCGTGAGCAGTTCTTC. It codes for CASSQRGEGREQFF. Full variable domain (rest looked up from reference TRBV14 and TRBJ2-1): EAGVTQFPSHSVIEKGQTVTLRCDPISGHDNLYWYRRVMGKEIKFLLHFVKESKQDESGMPNNRFLAERTGGTYSTLKVQPAELEDSGVYFCASSQRGEGREQFFGPGTRLTVL.

With respect to this clonotype: The junction departs from the called germline gene at one end, perhaps through a read error. The chain uses TRBV6-6 and TRBJ1-2; no definite D call. The CDR3 extends over 17 amino acids. The V gene's germline CDR1 is MNHNY and CDR2 SVGAGI (reference sequence). The CDR3 DNA sequence: TGTGCCAGCAGCTACTCGTTATTGGAAGGGTTCAACTATGGCTACACTTTC. Its translation: CASSYSLLEGFNYGYTF.

For this clonotype: A much larger clone lies one base from this, so it may be a read error. CDR3 coding DNA: TGTGCCACCTGTGATACCGGACAGGGAAGGTACAATGAGCAGTTCTTC. Its protein product is CATCDTGQGRYNEQFF. This chain links TRBV24-1 with TRBJ2-1, with 8 bases lining up with TRBD1. The germline CDR1 and CDR2 sequences are KGHDR and SFDVKD. The CDR3 loop spans 16 amino acids.

The rearrangement links TRBV14 to TRBJ2-5; TRBD2 is a possible D gene (5 bases). The CDR3 sequence is 11 residues long. CDR1 SGHDN and CDR2 FVKESK come from the germline V gene. Here the CDR3 DNA reads TGTGTCATCAGCCAGGCGGGGACCCAGTACTTC. It specifies CVISQAGTQYF.

A remark on this clonotype: The conserved phenylalanine or tryptophan normally closing the CDR3 is absent here, so this likely arose from a read error. This chain uses TRBV20-1 with TRBJ2-7; TRBD2 matches 7 bases. CDR1 is DFQATT, CDR2 SNEGSKA, per germline (reference sequence). The CDR3 totals 15 residues. CDR3 coding DNA: TGTAGTGTTAGAGAAGGACCAGCGGGGACCTACGAGCAGTACATC. Translated: CSVREGPAGTYEQYI.

This clonotype was found a few times. J is TRBJ2-5 and V is TRBV6-5; D could derive from TRBD1 or TRBD2 (6 bases each). Germline V CDR1 and CDR2: MNHEY, SVGAGI. Trimming left V 5 bases short and J 3 bases short, with 25 bases between. The length of the CDR3 is 18 residues. CDR3 region: CASSPRGVLARGEETQYF. CDR3 DNA sequence: TGTGCCAGCAGTCCGAGGGGGGTTCTAGCGAGAGGAGAAGAGACCCAGTACTTC.

The rearrangement uses TRBV4-1 and TRBJ2-5, with D possibly called TRBD1 or TRBD2 (5 bases each). Germline assignment: CDR1 MGHRA and CDR2 YSYEKL. There are 16 residues in the CDR3. Trimming took off 3 bases at V and 2 bases at J, with 16 bases between the two ends. CDR3 amino acids: CASSQDRDGCQETQYF. The DNA for the CDR3 is TGCGCCAGCAGCCAGGACCGGGACGGATGTCAAGAGACCCAGTACTTC.

Turning to this clonotype: An end of the junction differs from the germline gene, which may be a read error. The chain uses TRBV11-2 and TRBJ2-7; D remains ambiguous. Per the germline V gene, CDR1 is SGHAT and CDR2 is FQNNGV. CDR3 length: 13 residues. CDR3 DNA: TGTCCCAGCACCCAATGGACCGGGCGCGAGCAGTACTTC. Translated, it gives CPSTQWTGREQYF.

This clonotype was counted once. A much more abundant neighbour one base away suggests this may be a read error. The rearrangement links TRBV29-1 to TRBJ2-7; D is undetermined. V lost 1 base to trimming and J lost 5 bases, with 9 bases between them. This CDR3 is built from 12 residues. The germline gives CDR1 SQVTM, CDR2 ANQGSEA. The CDR3 bases are TGCAGCGTTGAAGGTCGAGAGAACGAGCAGTACTTC. Protein: CSVEGRENEQYF.